This T cell receptor (beta chain) was observed in a study of blood T cell repertoires in COVID-19. Sequencing used immunoSEQ multiplex PCR; TCRdb keeps in-frame clones, though not all of them. The profile shows around 140,000 clones, under 85% of them singletons. The CDR3 sequence is 14 residues long. Germline V lookup: CDR1 KGHDR, CDR2 SFDVKD. V shed 4 bases and J 4 bases; nucleotides not matched to a gene: 2. The material sequenced was peripheral blood. The chain carries TRBV24-1 and TRBJ1-2; 10 bases fit TRBD1. This receptor was obtained from a human donor in a cohort sampled during active COVID-19. The CDR3 DNA follows: TGTGCCACCAGTGAGGGGGACAGGGGCTATGGCTACACCTTC. This codes for CATSEGDRGYGYTF.